These 17 T cell receptor beta chains originate from one sample sequenced in a study of identical twins. In TCRdb, the 5' RACE reads were re-called with MiXCR into one record per CDR3 protein. The sample has some 270,000 distinct CDR3 sequences; around 8.8% are singletons. These data were also filed under a second study, of yellow fever vaccine responses in identical twins.

The sample comprised CD8+ T cells sorted from blood. The receptors derive from a woman younger than 30 in good health.

This clonotype was counted between two and nine times. V and J are TRBV20-1 and TRBJ2-2; 10 nucleotides line up with TRBD2. J lost 6 bases, V lost 0 bases, and 7 bases had no gene match. Germline V lookup: CDR1 DFQATT, CDR2 SNEGSKA (reference sequence). The CDR3 is 16 residues long. In nucleotides, the CDR3 is TGCAGTGCTAGAGATTCCCTAGCGGGAGTTTCCGGGGAGCTGTTTTTT. It codes for CSARDSLAGVSGELFF.

In its sample, this clonotype was seen a few times. The CDR3 sequence: CSVMDSAYEQYF. Here the CDR3 DNA reads TGCAGCGTGATGGACAGTGCCTACGAGCAGTACTTC. The chain is built from TRBV29-1 and TRBJ2-7; D may be TRBD1 (6 bases). V was shortened by 6 bases and J by 2 bases, with 11 bases between the two germline ends. The CDR3 runs 12 residues. CDR1 and CDR2 (germline): SQVTM, ANQGSEA.

This clonotype showed up many times. V usage is TRBV2 and J usage is TRBJ2-1; D remains unclear. In germline, CDR1 is SNHLY, CDR2 FYNNEI. This CDR3 has 14 amino acids. V was cut by 3 bases and J by 0 bases, with 6 bases left in between. The CDR3: CASSDTSSYNEQFF. The DNA of the CDR3 is TGTGCCAGCAGTGACACGAGCTCCTACAATGAGCAGTTCTTC.

This clonotype was counted at least ten times. The chain joins TRBV7-9 to TRBJ2-4; D gene uncertain. CDR3 length equals 16 residues. Germline CDR1 and CDR2: SEHNR and FQNEAQ (reference sequence). Trimming took 5 bases from V and 0 from J, leaving 14 bases between them. The DNA for the CDR3 is TGTGCCAGCAGCGTAGACGGATATCTAGCCAAAAACATTCAGTACTTC. As protein: CASSVDGYLAKNIQYF.

The chain is built from TRBV7-6 and TRBJ2-5; D ambiguous. The CDR3 extends over 13 amino acids. The V gene's germline CDR1 is SGHVS and CDR2 FNYEAQ. V dropped 5 bases and J dropped 3 bases, with 10 bases sitting between them. Here the CDR3 reads CASSEIMEETQYF. Here the CDR3 DNA reads TGTGCCAGCAGCGAGATCATGGAAGAGACCCAGTACTTC.

This clonotype was counted only a few times. The V and J genes are TRBV29-1 and TRBJ2-7; TRBD2 aligns across 11 bases. CDR1 SQVTM and CDR2 ANQGSEA come from the germline V gene. The CDR3 consists of 13 residues. V shed 6 bases, J shed 0 bases, and the junction held 1 base outside the gene matches. The CDR3 DNA reads as TGCAGCGTACTAGCGGGGGCCTCCTACGAGCAGTACTTC. Translation gives CSVLAGASYEQYF.

The chain links TRBV7-9 to TRBJ2-5; D call uncertain. The V gene's germline CDR1 is SEHNR and CDR2 FQNEAQ (reference sequence). CDR3 length: 13 amino acids. V lost 3 bases and J 3 bases, leaving 8 bases between the germline ends. CDR3 in amino acids: CASSFFPEETQYF. The CDR3 DNA is TGTGCCAGCAGCTTCTTTCCAGAAGAGACCCAGTACTTC.

This clonotype was counted a few times. The chain uses TRBV5-6 and TRBJ2-1; TRBD2 matches at 11 bases. Trimming cost V 0 bases and J 7 bases; bases outside gene matches: 6. CDR3 length: 16 residues. Germline V gene lookup returns CDR1 SGHDT and CDR2 YYEEEE. CDR3 region: CASSLVGLAVGNEQFF. In nucleotides, the CDR3 is TGTGCCAGCAGCTTGGTGGGACTAGCGGTCGGAAATGAGCAGTTCTTC.

The CDR3 region is CASSQDTGTELEQYF. In DNA form, the CDR3 reads TGCGCCAGCAGCCAAGATACCGGGACAGAACTAGAGCAGTACTTC. This chain uses TRBV4-3 with TRBJ2-7; 7 bases line up with TRBD1. After removal of 0 bases from V and 7 bases from J, the junction contained 9 bases not matched to a gene. Germline V gene data show CDR1 as LGHNA and CDR2 as YSLEER. The length of the CDR3 is 15 residues.

The chain combines TRBV4-1 with TRBJ1-2; weak D call: TRBD1 (5 bases). Germline V lookup: CDR1 MGHRA, CDR2 YSYEKL. V lost 4 bases to trimming and J lost 3 bases, with 12 bases between them. This CDR3 is 14 amino acids long. CDR3 sequence: CASSPRDGHYGYTF. DNA for the CDR3: TGCGCCAGCAGCCCTCGGGACGGACACTATGGCTACACCTTC.

The chain couples TRBV11-2 to TRBJ2-7, with D perhaps matching TRBD1 or TRBD2 (7 bases each). V was pared by 1 base and J by 3 bases, with 13 bases between. There are 15 residues in the CDR3. Germline V CDR1 and CDR2: SGHAT, FQNNGV. The CDR3 DNA sequence: TGTGCCAGCAGCTTAGGGGGAGGGGGCAACTACGAGCAGTACTTC. Its translation: CASSLGGGGNYEQYF. Variable domain in full (rest from reference TRBV11-2 and TRBJ2-7): EAGVAQSPRYKIIEKRQSVAFWCNPISGHATLYWYQQILGQGPKLLIQFQNNGVVDDSQLPKDRFSAERLKGVDSTLKIQPAKLEDSAVYLCASSLGGGGNYEQYFGPGTRLTVT.

This clonotype was found a few times. The chain combines TRBV9 with TRBJ2-7; 7 positions agree with TRBD1. V trimming: 0 bases; J trimming: 1 base; junction bases outside the gene matches: 13. The germline V gene encodes CDR1 SGDLS and CDR2 YYNGEE. The CDR3 length is 18 residues. CDR3 DNA sequence: TGTGCCAGCAGCGTAGAACCCCTACAGGGGTTCGGTTCCTACGAGCAGTACTTC. Residues: CASSVEPLQGFGSYEQYF.

This clonotype was seen at least ten times. The rearrangement links TRBV4-3 to TRBJ2-7; maybe TRBD2 (6 bases). Germline values: CDR1 LGHNA, CDR2 YSLEER. The CDR3 length is 16 residues. Trimming shortened V by 0 bases and J by 0 bases, and 12 bases separated the two germline ends. CDR3 sequence (DNA): TGCGCCAGCAGCCAAGATAGGAGCGGGCTCTCCTACGAGCAGTACTTC. As protein: CASSQDRSGLSYEQYF.

The chain has TRBV9 and TRBJ2-7, with TRBD2 matching over 9 bases. This CDR3 has 15 amino acids. Germline CDR1 is SGDLS and CDR2 is YYNGEE. J was trimmed by 4 bases and V by 0 bases; bases with no gene match: 5. CDR3 nucleotide sequence: TGTGCCAGCAGCGTAGCAGGCGGGGGGGCTTACGAGCAGTACTTC. Amino acids: CASSVAGGGAYEQYF.

This clonotype was counted many times. The genes are TRBV5-1 and TRBJ2-1, with 11 bases matching TRBD2. The germline V gene encodes CDR1 SGHRS and CDR2 YFSETQ. J was trimmed by 5 bases and V by 4 bases; bases with no gene match: 2. This CDR3 has 14 amino acids. CDR3 amino acids: CASSLAGGHNEQFF. The CDR3 DNA reads as TGCGCCAGCAGCCTAGCGGGGGGCCACAATGAGCAGTTCTTC.

This clonotype was picked up many times. This chain joins TRBV6-1 and TRBJ2-7; 10 positions match TRBD2. This CDR3 has 16 residues. After removal of 6 bases from V and 1 base from J, the junction contained 9 bases not matched to a gene. Germline-derived CDR1 and CDR2 are MNHNS and SASEGT. In DNA, the CDR3 is TGTGCCAGCAGGTTTAGCGGGGGGACTGCTTCCTACGAGCAGTACTTC. It yields the protein CASRFSGGTASYEQYF.

The chain employs TRBV27 and TRBJ2-7, with D uncertain. CDR3 size: 16 residues. V was cut by 5 bases and J by 3 bases, with 20 bases left in between. Germline CDR1 MNHEY, CDR2 SMNVEV (reference sequence). The chain's CDR3 is CASSPGLSGTFYEQYF. The CDR3 DNA follows: TGTGCCAGCAGTCCGGGTTTGAGTGGCACCTTCTACGAGCAGTACTTC.